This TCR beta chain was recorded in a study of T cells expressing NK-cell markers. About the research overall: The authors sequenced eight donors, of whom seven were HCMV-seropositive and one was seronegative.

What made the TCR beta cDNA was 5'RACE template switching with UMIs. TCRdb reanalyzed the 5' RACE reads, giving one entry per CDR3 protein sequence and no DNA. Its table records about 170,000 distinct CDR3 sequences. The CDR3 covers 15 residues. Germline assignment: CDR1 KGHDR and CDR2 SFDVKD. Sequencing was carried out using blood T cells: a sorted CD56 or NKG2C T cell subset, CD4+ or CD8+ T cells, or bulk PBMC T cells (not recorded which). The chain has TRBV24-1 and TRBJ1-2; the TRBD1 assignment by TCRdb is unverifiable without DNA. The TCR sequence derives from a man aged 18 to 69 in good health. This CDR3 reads CATASRGGSDYGYTF.